In this sample, the clone carrying this TCR beta chain turned up a few times. What it recognizes is unknown. This sample stems from a study of T-cell memory formation after mild COVID-19. At the level of the study: Across donors, TCR clusters were largely donor specific. Study findings and constraints: What remained unconfirmed was the SARS-CoV-2 specificity of second-wave clones peaking on day 37. Largely, contracting CD4+ clones fell within CM and EM, and contracting CD8+ clones within EMRA. Clones shrinking from day 15 to 85 showed even CD4/CD8 mixes; later expanders tilted CD4+.

Germline V gene sequence: CDR1 MNHEY, CDR2 SMNVEV (reference sequence). The CDR3 length is 15 residues. The V end lost 3 bases, the J end lost 2 bases, and 11 bases lay between the germline ends. TCRdb re-analysed the 5' RACE reads in MiXCR, keeping a single row per CDR3 protein. This sample has hundreds of thousands of distinct CDR3 sequences, with about 20% found just once. What was sequenced was PBMCs or a T cell subset sorted from them (not recorded which). The receptor's source is an adult woman who had mild COVID-19 (a few samples of this study predate the infection). Cell type and time point are not known. The rearrangement joins TRBV27 to TRBJ2-1; D not certain. The DNA of the CDR3 is TGTGCCAGCAGTTTCGGCAGTGTCGCCTACAATGAGCAGTTCTTC. It encodes CASSFGSVAYNEQFF.